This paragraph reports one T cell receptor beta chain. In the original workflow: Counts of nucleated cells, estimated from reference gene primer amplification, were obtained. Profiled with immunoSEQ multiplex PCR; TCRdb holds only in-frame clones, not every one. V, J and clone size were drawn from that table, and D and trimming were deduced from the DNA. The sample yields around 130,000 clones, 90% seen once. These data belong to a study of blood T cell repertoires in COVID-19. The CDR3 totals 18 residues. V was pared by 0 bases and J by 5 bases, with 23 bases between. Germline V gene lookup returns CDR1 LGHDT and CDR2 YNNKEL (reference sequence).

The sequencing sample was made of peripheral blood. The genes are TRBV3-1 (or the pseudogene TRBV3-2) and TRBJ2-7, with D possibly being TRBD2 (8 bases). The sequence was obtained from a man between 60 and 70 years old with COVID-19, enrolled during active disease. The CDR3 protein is CASSQDQRESPQGNEQYF. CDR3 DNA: TGTGCCAGCAGCCAAGATCAGCGGGAGTCCCCACAGGGGAACGAGCAGTACTTC.